This entry features one T cell receptor (beta chain) sequence. Its matching antigen is unknown. This record comes from a study of shared clonotypes between healthy human individuals. Study background: The study used three CD4 naive, three CD4 memory, two CD8 naive and one CD8 memory plate per donor. The study, taken as a whole, reports: Between a handful of donors, naive CD4 clonotypes were shared at a level of around 4.9%. Unshared clonotypes carried lower generation probabilities than those common to all four donors.

Study processing details: ImmunoSEQ sequences covered only the junction and lacked quality scores; filtering therefore differed. Sequencing was performed with immunoSEQ multiplex PCR; in TCRdb, only in-frame clones are kept and a portion is missing. Clonal size and the V and J genes are those of that table, whereas D and trimming came from the DNA. There are hundreds of thousands of clones in the sample; around 97% occur only once, and 0.057% lies in the top ten. The CDR3 runs to 16 residues. The V end was cut by 7 bases, the J end by 0 bases, with 13 bases between. Germline CDR1 is LNHDA and CDR2 is SQIVND (reference sequence).

What was sequenced was naive CD4+ T cells sorted from blood. Subset reported: CD45RA+ positively selected. The rearrangement links TRBV19 to TRBJ2-6; no clear D gene. This sequence was found in a woman between 25 and 40 years old in good health. DNA for the CDR3: TGTGCCAGTAACCGAAGTCCCAGCTCTGGGGCCAACGTCCTGACTTTC. Its protein is CASNRSPSSGANVLTF.